This TCR beta chain was identified in a study of blood T cell repertoires in COVID-19. Repertoires were generated with immunoSEQ multiplex PCR, while TCRdb's copy carries only in-frame clones and drops some. The data contain hundreds of thousands of clones, around 86% of them seen just once; the ten biggest clones take up almost 1.5%. Per the germline V gene, CDR1 is LGHNA and CDR2 is YNFKEQ. The CDR3 runs to 14 residues. V lost 5 bases and J lost 7, with 17 bases in between. The receptor comes from a woman in her 30s with active or convalescent COVID-19. Source material: peripheral blood. J is TRBJ1-1 and V is TRBV4-2, with D perhaps matching TRBD1 (5 bases). Written as DNA, the CDR3 is TGTGCCAGCAGCGTCTCCCCCGTAGACAGTGAAGCTTTCTTT. This codes for CASSVSPVDSEAFF.